What follows are 24 T cell receptor beta chains derived from one specimen sequenced in a study of blood T cells in healthy people across ages. A J-beta primer mix and a sample-barcoded 5' primer were used in a second PCR of about 7 to 11 cycles. TCRdb passed the 5' RACE reads through MiXCR, listing each CDR3 protein once. This sample has about a million distinct CDR3 sequences, with 35% to 40% found just once. Sequencing was carried out using blood. These receptors were obtained from a young man in good health.

The gene calls are TRBV15 and TRBJ2-7; D might be TRBD1 or TRBD2, each matching 5 bases. The CDR3 spans 14 residues. Per the germline V gene, CDR1 is LNHNV and CDR2 is YYDKDF (reference sequence). The V gene lost 6 bases and the J gene lost 0 bases, with 12 bases spanning the gap. CDR3 amino acids: CATRTGTHSYEQYF. The CDR3, as DNA: TGTGCCACCAGGACCGGGACGCACTCCTACGAGCAGTACTTC. The full variable domain, completed using reference TRBV15 and TRBJ2-7, is DAMVIQNPRYQVTQFGKPVTLSCSQTLNHNVMYWYQQKSSQAPKLLFHYYDKDFNNEADTPDNFQSRRPNTSFCFLDIRSPGLGDTAMYLCATRTGTHSYEQYFGPGTRLTVT.

This chain links TRBV11-2 with TRBJ2-3; 8 nucleotides match TRBD2. The CDR3 is 16 amino acids. J gave up 2 bases and V 3 bases, and 7 bases lay outside the gene matches. The germline CDR1 and CDR2 sequences are SGHAT and FQNNGV. CDR3 bases: TGTGCCAGCAGCTTTGGACTAGCATCATACACAGATACGCAGTATTTT. Protein: CASSFGLASYTDTQYF.

The chain is built from TRBV9 and TRBJ1-5; a weak D match, TRBD1 (5 bases). The germline V gene has CDR1 SGDLS and CDR2 YYNGEE. The CDR3 totals 14 residues. Between the trimmed V and J ends, which lost 4 bases and 6 bases, there was a span of 14 bases. CDR3 residues: CASSPHGGSQPQHF. Written as DNA, the CDR3 is TGTGCCAGCAGCCCCCACGGGGGTTCTCAGCCCCAGCATTTT.

In its sample, this clonotype was seen once. This rearrangement joins TRBV7-2 to TRBJ1-1, with D possibly matching TRBD1 (5 bases). Germline V gene sequence: CDR1 SGHTA, CDR2 FQGNSA. This CDR3 has 14 amino acids. Deletions cut 1 base from V and 10 bases from J, with 16 bases between. CDR3 residues: CASSLGMGVGIAFF. CDR3 bases: TGTGCCAGCAGCTTAGGAATGGGGGTTGGTATAGCTTTCTTT.

This clonotype was counted between two and nine times. This sequence joins TRBV6-1 and TRBJ1-1; possibly TRBD1 for D (6 bases). The germline V gene encodes CDR1 MNHNS and CDR2 SASEGT. The length of the CDR3 is 12 residues. V was cut by 2 bases and J by 12 bases, with 13 bases left in between. CDR3 DNA sequence: TGTGCCAGCAGTGAAATCGGGGGCGCACCTTTCTTT. This encodes CASSEIGGAPFF.

The chain recombines TRBV12-3 or TRBV12-4 with TRBJ1-4; D unresolved. V lost 4 bases and J 0 bases, leaving 18 bases between the germline ends. The CDR3 sequence is 18 residues long. The CDR3 loop reads CASSSDIGWLPTNEKLFF. CDR3 sequence (DNA): TGTGCCAGCAGTTCCGATATCGGATGGCTGCCAACTAATGAAAAACTGTTTTTT.

A few counts support this clonotype. A much larger clone lies a single base off, so this may be a read error. V gene TRBV29-1 combines with J gene TRBJ2-7; TRBD1 is a possible D gene (5 bases). The CDR3 covers 13 residues. With 3 bases removed from V and 7 bases from J, the gap between germline ends came to 16 bases. Per the germline V gene, CDR1 is SQVTM and CDR2 is ANQGSEA. CDR3 DNA sequence: TGCAGCGTTGATTTACAGGTTTACAATGAGCAGTACTTC. Its translation is CSVDLQVYNEQYF.

V gene TRBV9 combines with J gene TRBJ1-1; the D gene is possibly TRBD1 (6 bases). Trimming shortened V by 1 base and J by 3 bases, and 13 bases separated the two germline ends. The CDR3 covers 15 residues. Germline V gene data show CDR1 as SGDLS and CDR2 as YYNGEE. For the CDR3, the DNA is TGTGCCAGCAGCGTAATCAGGGGATCGGACACTGAAGCTTTCTTT. Translated, it gives CASSVIRGSDTEAFF.

V usage is TRBV5-1 and J usage is TRBJ2-3; 7 positions agree with TRBD2. Losses at the gene ends were 0 bases for V and 5 bases for J; bases not matched to a gene: 12. The CDR3 length is 17 residues. CDR1 is SGHRS and CDR2 is YFSETQ in the germline V gene. The CDR3 sequence: CASSLGSGGINIDTQYF. The CDR3, as DNA: TGCGCCAGCAGCTTGGGATCCGGGGGGATTAACATAGATACGCAGTATTTT.

This clonotype appeared many times. This sequence joins TRBV20-1 and TRBJ2-1, with 7 bases fitting TRBD1. CDR1 and CDR2 (germline): DFQATT, SNEGSKA (reference sequence). This CDR3 is 13 amino acids long. CDR3 nucleotide sequence: TGCAGCGTTGCAGGGGGCTCCTACAATGAGCAGTTCTTC. Its translation is CSVAGGSYNEQFF.

The chain links TRBV24-1 to TRBJ1-6; D not certain. CDR1 KGHDR and CDR2 SFDVKD come from the germline V gene. The CDR3 contains 14 residues. V was pared by 4 bases and J by 8 bases, with 11 bases between. CDR3 amino acids: CATSEGETYSPLHF. The CDR3 DNA reads as TGTGCCACCAGTGAGGGTGAGACTTATTCACCCCTCCACTTT.

The chain recombines TRBV4-1 with TRBJ2-2; D gene uncertain. Trimming cost V 2 bases and J 4 bases, with 11 bases left between them. The CDR3 is 15 residues long. Germline CDR1 MGHRA, CDR2 YSYEKL. CDR3 DNA: TGCGCCAGCAGCCAATCCGGTTGGAGCACCGGGGAGCTGTTTTTT. It is translated as CASSQSGWSTGELFF.

The chain uses TRBV7-9 and TRBJ1-1, with D perhaps matching TRBD1 (5 bases). V was pared by 5 bases and J by 1 base, with 11 bases between. This CDR3 comprises 14 residues. Germline CDR1 reads SEHNR; CDR2 reads FQNEAQ (reference sequence). The CDR3 protein is CASSPIGGNTEAFF. CDR3 sequence (DNA): TGTGCCAGCAGCCCTATCGGGGGGAACACTGAAGCTTTCTTT.

Only a few counts were recorded for this clonotype. The chain recombines TRBV29-1 with TRBJ2-1; 8 positions match TRBD1. With V trimmed by 5 bases and J by 4 bases, 1 base remained unmatched. Germline V CDR1 and CDR2: SQVTM, ANQGSEA. This CDR3 is built from 12 residues. The CDR3 nucleotides are TGCAGCGTTCGGACAGGGTACAATGAGCAGTTCTTC. Translated, it gives CSVRTGYNEQFF.

J is TRBJ2-7 and V is TRBV10-2; D is undetermined. Germline V gene lookup returns CDR1 WSHSY and CDR2 SAAADI. This CDR3 comprises 15 residues. V was pared by 2 bases and J by 5 bases, with 16 bases between. The CDR3 DNA reads TGCGCCAGCAGTGAGCGGGCCATATTGCCCCACGAGCAGTACTTC. Encoded protein: CASSERAILPHEQYF.

The chain links TRBV19 to TRBJ1-5; D gene ambiguous. Germline CDR1 LNHDA, CDR2 SQIVND (reference sequence). V lost 0 bases and J lost 6, with 12 bases in between. CDR3 size: 15 residues. In DNA form, the CDR3 reads TGTGCCAGTAGTATAGATCCCACCCTGCCTCAGCCCCAGCATTTT. This gives the protein CASSIDPTLPQPQHF.

The chain joins TRBV12-3 or TRBV12-4 to TRBJ2-3; 9 nucleotides match TRBD1. CDR3 size: 16 residues. Trimming took 3 bases from V and 0 from J; bases not matched to a gene: 4. The CDR3 protein is CASSLLGQGSTDTQYF. CDR3 nucleotides: TGTGCCAGCAGTTTGTTAGGACAGGGGAGCACAGATACGCAGTATTTT.

This clonotype turned up a few times. The chain has TRBV12-3 or TRBV12-4 and TRBJ1-1; maybe TRBD1 (6 bases). V lost 6 bases, J lost 5 bases, and 22 bases lay in between. The CDR3 spans 16 residues. CDR3 protein: CASSPQGTEIETEAFF. CDR3 DNA sequence: TGTGCCAGCAGCCCACAGGGTACGGAGATTGAAACTGAAGCTTTCTTT.

This clonotype was seen only a few times. This chain joins TRBV5-1 and TRBJ2-1; a weak D match, TRBD1 (6 bases). CDR1 SGHRS and CDR2 YFSETQ come from the germline V gene. Trimming shortened V by 7 bases and J by 7 bases, and 18 bases separated the two germline ends. This CDR3 contains 14 residues. The CDR3 DNA sequence: TGCGCCAGCGGACTTCAGGGGACGGAAAATGAGCAGTTCTTC. It yields the protein CASGLQGTENEQFF.

The chain has TRBV12-3 or TRBV12-4 and TRBJ1-1, with D perhaps TRBD1 (5 bases). CDR3 length equals 14 residues. The germline V and J ends were trimmed by 3 bases and 4 bases, with 12 bases remaining between them. As DNA, the CDR3 is TGTGCCAGCAGTTTGTCTGCGGGGGGCACTGAAGCTTTCTTT. It is translated as CASSLSAGGTEAFF.

The CDR3 is CASSVGREIDTQYF. CDR3 nucleotide sequence: TGTGCCAGCAGCGTGGGGAGGGAAATAGATACGCAGTATTTT. The chain employs TRBV9 and TRBJ2-3; TRBD2 matches at 7 bases. The V segment lost 2 bases and the J segment 5 bases; nucleotides outside the gene matches: 5. The CDR3 has 14 residues. Per germline, CDR1 SGDLS and CDR2 YYNGEE.

The rearrangement uses TRBV20-1 and TRBJ1-1; 10 bases map to TRBD1. CDR1 is DFQATT, CDR2 SNEGSKA, per germline (reference sequence). Trimming at V came to 4 bases and at J to 5 bases, leaving 7 bases not matched to a gene. CDR3 length: 14 amino acids. CDR3 sequence: CSAMTGGAGTEAFF. The CDR3 nucleotides read TGCAGTGCTATGACAGGGGGCGCAGGGACTGAAGCTTTCTTT.

This clonotype was recorded a few times. The J gene is TRBJ2-4, the V gene TRBV20-1; 7 bases map to TRBD1. V was pared by 6 bases and J by 3 bases, with 8 bases of the junction left unmatched. The CDR3 runs 14 residues. Germline lookup yields CDR1 DFQATT and CDR2 SNEGSKA (reference sequence). The DNA of the CDR3 is TGCAGTGCCCCCAGGACAGGCGGCAAAAACATTCAGTACTTC. It specifies CSAPRTGGKNIQYF.

The table lists this clonotype with a few counts. This chain connects TRBV5-1 to TRBJ2-4; D may be TRBD1 or TRBD2 (5 bases each). The J call is in doubt because the DNA end fits TRBJ2-7 better. Per germline, CDR1 SGHRS and CDR2 YFSETQ. The CDR3 covers 13 residues. For the CDR3, the DNA is TGCGCCAGCAGCTTAGTCGGGGACGACGAGCAGTACTTC. This translates into CASSLVGDDEQYF.